This T cell receptor beta chain stems from a study of blood T cells in healthy people across ages. Germline-derived CDR1 and CDR2 are SGHTA and FQGNSA. The CDR3 is 12 residues long. V was trimmed by 0 bases and J by 5 bases, leaving 5 bases between them. Using a J-beta primer mix together with a sample-barcoded 5' primer, a second PCR was run for roughly 6 to 11 cycles. Every single cDNA molecule received a tag from a template-switch adaptor with 12 random nucleotides. MiXCR was run by TCRdb on the 5' RACE reads, yielding one entry per CDR3 protein. The sample contains 800,000 or so distinct CDR3 sequences, roughly 60% of which appear only once.

The sequenced sample consisted of blood. This receptor was obtained from a man aged 25-40 years in good health. V and J are TRBV7-2 and TRBJ2-7; the D is unclear. The CDR3 sequence: CASSLALNEQYF. CDR3 nucleotide sequence: TGTGCCAGCAGCTTAGCGCTGAACGAGCAGTACTTC.